This TCR beta chain comes out of a study of cytomegalovirus exposure and HLA in healthy donors (dated by TCRdb to the late 2010s). Background for the entire study: In an earlier analysis of 587 of the donors, about 270 Gb of sequence data and some 100 million unique TCR beta sequences from about 179 million T cells were reported. An early release that covered around 590 HLA-typed donors contained approximately 300 gigabases of sequencing data and tens of millions of unique TCR sequences. Among the 398 genotyped donors, approximately 76% belonged to the genetic ancestry cluster associated with self-reported Caucasian donors. The aim of the study was to test whether cataloging public T cell receptors could identify signatures of past pathogen exposure. The study used immunosequencing to profile the T cell repertoires of 666 subjects and linked those repertoires to cytomegalovirus serostatus. Along with the roughly 610-subject first cohort, a separate validation cohort of more than 90 different subjects was used. To predict cytomegalovirus infection status, the study combined high-throughput TCR immunosequencing, statistical association of individual TCRs with disease status, and machine learning. A later analysis re-analyzed previously published TCR beta repertoires from 500 to 700 donors and added high-resolution HLA genotyping to study TCR occurrence patterns. Rather than using new phenotypic data, the later analysis identified candidate immune exposures from TCR beta sequences and from how often those sequences occurred across donors. In an earlier analysis of 587 of the donors, high-throughput TCR beta sequencing was used to judge whether each TCR beta V gene segment behaved as functional or pseudogenic. Donor age, sex, ethnicity and CMV serostatus were collected together with the repertoire data. Genome-wide SNP genotypes for about 55% of the 666 donors were used in a later genetic analysis, which treated that subset as a discovery cohort. Every repertoire in the discovery cohort had been generated on one and the same sequencing platform. Both class I and class II loci were covered by HLA typing, at four-digit resolution. The number of donors typed differed by locus, with 629-630 for A, B, C, DRB1 and DQB1, more than 500 for DQA1, about 610 for DPA1, and some 450 for DPB1. Because of strong linkage in the cohort, roughly 5 DR-DQ haplotypes were treated as single units for association and clustering. Across some 400 genotyped donors of the cohort, an average of approximately 220,000 unique TCR beta nucleotide sequences per donor were sequenced, and around 20% of those sequences were non-productive. Overall results and qualifications from the work: At a false discovery rate of 0.05, a later analysis linked fewer than 20,000 TCR beta sequences to specific HLA alleles. A total of 164 TCR beta chains were listed by the study as associated with cytomegalovirus. Most CMV-associated TCR beta chains appeared to be HLA-restricted in a later analysis, and the HLA associations seemed to be driven largely by CMV exposure. In vitro tests confirmed that a few of the cytomegalovirus-associated TCR beta chains recognize cytomegalovirus antigens. In a later genetic analysis, fewer N-insertions in productive TCRs were reported among donors in an Asian-associated ancestry cluster than the approximately 710-donor mean. An earlier analysis of approximately 590 of the donors showed that most TCR beta V segments appeared in productive rearrangements either about 87% or about 30% of the time, which broadly matched IMGT annotations. The authors suggested that the approach could potentially be extended to other disease states and immunological phenotypes. A later analysis found that HLA-associated TCR beta chains were more clonally expanded and had lower generation probabilities than equally common non-associated chains. Cytomegalovirus status was reported to be diagnosed by the classifier with high specificity and sensitivity in both the original and validation cohorts. Presence/absence analyses assumed roughly uniform sequencing depth across donors, an assumption that may not hold. This cohort had only TCR beta chains sequenced, and the lack of alpha or paired-chain data limited which features could be detected. Across donors, most TCR sequences were observed very rarely, whereas some public TCRs were present in many individuals. For the cohort, immune exposure information was limited to CMV serostatus. Correlated functional status among segregating V segments might be attributable to linkage disequilibrium, but an unknown experimental factor could not be ruled out. HLA typing was unavailable for some donors at each locus, so association tests used only the typed subset. Because the 87-base-pair reads could not distinguish some IMGT-functional V segments, including TRBV6-2 and TRBV6-3, those segments were excluded. The earlier analysis of a few hundred of the donors excluded 15 to 20 rarely observed V segments, including chromosome 9 orphons, because counts were too low. According to a later analysis, parvovirus B19, influenza, CMV and Epstein-Barr virus appeared linked to several top co-occurrence clusters. A group of highly shared sequence variants was considered likely to be a technical artifact of the sequencing pipeline. A later analysis found that TCR association rates varied across HLA loci, with DRB1 alleles showing the most associated TCRs and HLA-C alleles the fewest. A further reported finding was that TCR beta sequences accurately predicted the HLA-A and HLA-B alleles for most subjects in the first cohort. A later genetic analysis associated a missense DCLRE1C variant with V-gene and J-gene trimming of TCR beta chains, and an independent cohort replicated the association. Strong co-occurrence of HLA alleles, especially DR and DQ, made assigning TCR associations to individual alleles difficult.

Taken from cysteine to phenylalanine, the CDR3 has 13 residues. The retained sequence is limited to the CDR3, 39 bases, with the frame set at the first base. According to the germline V gene, CDR1 reads SGHAT and CDR2 reads FQNNGV. Deletion took 0 bases off V and 10 bases off J, with a span of 12 bases between the germline ends. In total, over 600 healthy bone marrow donors made up the cohort. All cohort members were sampled while nominally healthy, although unrecorded immune exposures were likely present. The donor tested CMV seronegative, placing the donor among the roughly 350 seronegative members of the cohort. A peripheral blood sample was provided by each donor, and peripheral blood mononuclear cells were used for TCR beta sequencing. Genomic DNA extraction from the blood cell samples was performed with the Qiagen DNeasy Blood Extraction Kit. The library was prepared using the immunoSEQ multiplex PCR assay. The multiplex PCR relied on a mix of 60 forward primers for TCR Vbeta segments and 13 reverse primers for TCR Jbeta segments. The CDR3 region of rearranged TCR beta genes was amplified from genomic DNA by a multiplex PCR assay. The Illumina HiSeq System was used to sequence the amplified TCR beta libraries as 87-base-pair reads. The original pipeline was this. A later analysis tallied tens of millions of unique TCR beta chains across the roughly 610 repertoires, and approximately 11 million of those chains were shared by two or more donors. Raw reads were error-corrected and collapsed into unique sequences by a nearest-neighbor algorithm in which closely related sequences were merged to remove PCR and sequencing errors. V, D and J gene segments were assigned by aligning CDR3 sequences to IMGT reference sequences. For a sequence to be retained, at least a six-nucleotide match to both a V gene segment and a J gene segment was required. A rearrangement was called productive if the CDR3 had no stop codons and remained in frame with V and J, and every other rearrangement was called non-productive. CDR3 was defined according to IMGT convention as the region running from the second conserved V-encoded cysteine to the conserved J-encoded phenylalanine. The earlier analysis of 550 to 650 of the donors excluded any sequence lacking an unambiguous match to a single V gene segment. In an earlier analysis of some 590 of the donors, a V segment was called functional when productive rearrangements were above 56.7%, and segregating when the standard deviation between donors exceeded 5%. A statistical classification framework was developed to diagnose cytomegalovirus status using the catalog of TCR beta chain sequences. In a later analysis, TCR nucleotide sequences were compared against IMGT/GENE-DB human TR gene sequences so that V and J genes could be assigned. Using the TCRdist pipeline, a later analysis assigned CDR3 sequences along with most-parsimonious VDJ recombination scenarios. A later analysis defined each TCR beta chain by its CDR3 amino acid sequence plus V-gene family, and excluded reads lacking a unique V-gene family. In a later analysis, 500 to 700 highly shared, low-generation-probability nucleotide sequences were removed to address suspected cross-contamination and a sequencing artifact. For each public chain, a later analysis derived a clonal expansion index from normalized ranks of inferred template counts within each repertoire. In a later analysis, generation probabilities were computed using a VDJ recombination model fitted to out-of-frame rearrangements, and the results were checked against IGoR. In a later analysis, TCR-TCR, TCR-HLA and TCR-CMV co-occurrence was scored with hypergeometric tests, and a repertoire-size bias correction was applied to TCR pairs. A later analysis estimated false discovery rates by permuting HLA or CMV assignments 20 times. In a later analysis, co-occurring TCRs were grouped using DBSCAN, and TCRdist sequence similarity was added for clustering within HLA-allele-positive subsets. For co-occurrence clustering, repertoires with fewer than 30,000 or more than 120,000 public chains were excluded, along with about five repertoires with anomalous nucleotide sharing. TCRdb retrieved this table from immuneACCESS and kept in-frame rearrangements only. Not all clones are present; in checked studies, unresolved V genes account for under half, and no reason is known for the remainder. The DNA gave D and trimming, while V, J and clone size come from that table. This sample holds about 140,000 clones; under 80% were observed only once. About 2.8% of the sample belongs to the ten largest clones.

Points on this clone: Its target antigen remains unknown. No base-level quality is on record; no much larger clone is a single base apart.

The specimen was PBMCs. The chain is encoded by TRBV11-2 joined to TRBJ1-1; no confident D gene assignment can be made. The origin of this receptor is a male donor in good health and CMV-seronegative. The nucleotide sequence is TGTGCCAGCAGCTTAGAGAGGGCCTTGGGAGCTTTCTTT. Translated, it reads CASSLERALGAFF.